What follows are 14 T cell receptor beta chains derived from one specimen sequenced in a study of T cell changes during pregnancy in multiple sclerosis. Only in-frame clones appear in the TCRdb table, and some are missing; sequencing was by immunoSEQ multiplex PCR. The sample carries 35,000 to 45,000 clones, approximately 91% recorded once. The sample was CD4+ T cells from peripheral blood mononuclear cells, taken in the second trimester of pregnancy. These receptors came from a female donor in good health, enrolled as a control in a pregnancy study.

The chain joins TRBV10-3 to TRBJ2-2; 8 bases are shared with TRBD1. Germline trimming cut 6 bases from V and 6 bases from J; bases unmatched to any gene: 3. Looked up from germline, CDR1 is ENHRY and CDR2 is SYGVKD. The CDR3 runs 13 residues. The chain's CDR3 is CAISRDRSGELFF. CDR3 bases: TGTGCCATCAGCCGGGACAGGTCCGGGGAGCTGTTTTTT.

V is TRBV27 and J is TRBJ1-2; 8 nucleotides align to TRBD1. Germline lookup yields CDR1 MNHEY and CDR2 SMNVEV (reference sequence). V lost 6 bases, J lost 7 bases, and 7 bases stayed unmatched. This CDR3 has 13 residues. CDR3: CASRLTGAGGYTF. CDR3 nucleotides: TGTGCCAGCAGGTTGACAGGGGCGGGTGGCTACACCTTC.

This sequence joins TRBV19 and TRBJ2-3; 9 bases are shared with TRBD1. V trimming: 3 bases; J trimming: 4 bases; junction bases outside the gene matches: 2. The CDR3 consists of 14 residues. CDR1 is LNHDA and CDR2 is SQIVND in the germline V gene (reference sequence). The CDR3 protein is CASSMDRGADTQYF. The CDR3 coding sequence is TGTGCCAGTAGTATGGACAGGGGAGCAGATACGCAGTATTTT.

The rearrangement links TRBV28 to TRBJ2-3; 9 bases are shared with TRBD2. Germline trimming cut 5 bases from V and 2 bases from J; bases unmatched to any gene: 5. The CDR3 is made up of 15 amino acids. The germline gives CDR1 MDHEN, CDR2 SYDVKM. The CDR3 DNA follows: TGTGCCAGCAGTGGACTAGCGTCCTACACAGATACGCAGTATTTT. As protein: CASSGLASYTDTQYF.

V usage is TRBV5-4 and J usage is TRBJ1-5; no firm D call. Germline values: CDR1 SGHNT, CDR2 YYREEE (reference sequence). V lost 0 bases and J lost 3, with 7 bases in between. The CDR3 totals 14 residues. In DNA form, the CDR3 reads TGTGCCAGCAGCTTGGACGGGGACAATCAGCCCCAGCATTTT. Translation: CASSLDGDNQPQHF.

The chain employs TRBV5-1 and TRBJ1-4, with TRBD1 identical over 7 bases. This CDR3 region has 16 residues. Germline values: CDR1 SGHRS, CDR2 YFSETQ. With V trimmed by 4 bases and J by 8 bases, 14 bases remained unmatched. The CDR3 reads CASSGGQSSQGEKLFF. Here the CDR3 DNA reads TGCGCCAGCAGCGGGGGACAGTCGAGCCAGGGGGAAAAACTGTTTTTT. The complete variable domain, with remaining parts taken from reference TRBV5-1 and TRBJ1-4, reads KAGVTQTPRYLIKTRGQQVTLSCSPISGHRSVSWYQQTPGQGLQFLFEYFSETQRNKGNFPGRFSGRQFSNSRSEMNVSTLELGDSALYLCASSGGQSSQGEKLFFGSGTQLSVL.

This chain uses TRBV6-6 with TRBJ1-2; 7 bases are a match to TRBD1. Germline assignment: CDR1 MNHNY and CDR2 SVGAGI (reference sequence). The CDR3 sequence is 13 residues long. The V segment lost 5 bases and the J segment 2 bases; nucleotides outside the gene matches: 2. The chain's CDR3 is CASSQTGNYGYTF. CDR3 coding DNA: TGTGCCAGCAGTCAGACAGGGAACTATGGCTACACCTTC.

CDR3 sequence: CSVLNQPGTGGLILYGYTF. CDR3 DNA sequence: TGCAGCGTTCTTAACCAACCCGGGACAGGGGGTCTCATCCTTTATGGCTACACCTTC. The rearrangement links TRBV29-1 to TRBJ1-2; TRBD1 matches 11 bases. Germline CDR1 reads SQVTM; CDR2 reads ANQGSEA. The CDR3 consists of 19 residues. The V gene end was trimmed by 5 bases and the J gene end by 5 bases; junction bases not matched to a gene: 22.

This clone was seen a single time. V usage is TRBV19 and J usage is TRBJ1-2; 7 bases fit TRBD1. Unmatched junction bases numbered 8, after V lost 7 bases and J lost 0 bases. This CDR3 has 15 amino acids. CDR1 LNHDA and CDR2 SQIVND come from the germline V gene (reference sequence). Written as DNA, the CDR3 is TGTGCCAGTACCTCAAGACAGGGAGCTAACTATGGCTACACCTTC. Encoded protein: CASTSRQGANYGYTF. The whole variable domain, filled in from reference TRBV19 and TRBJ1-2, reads DGGITQSPKYLFRKEGQNVTLSCEQNLNHDAMYWYRQDPGQGLRLIYYSQIVNDFQKGDIAEGYSVSREKKESFPLTVTSAQKNPTAFYLCASTSRQGANYGYTFGSGTRLTVV.

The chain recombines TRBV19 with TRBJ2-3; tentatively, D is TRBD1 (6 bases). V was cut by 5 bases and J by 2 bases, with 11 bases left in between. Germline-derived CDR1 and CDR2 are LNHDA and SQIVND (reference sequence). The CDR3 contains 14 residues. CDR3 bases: TGTGCCAGTAGTGCTGGACAGTTCACAGATACGCAGTATTTT. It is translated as CASSAGQFTDTQYF.

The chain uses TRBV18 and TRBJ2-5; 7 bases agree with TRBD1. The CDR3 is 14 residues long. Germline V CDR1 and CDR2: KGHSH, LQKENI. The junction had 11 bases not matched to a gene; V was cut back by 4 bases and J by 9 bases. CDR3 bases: TGTGCCAGCTCACTAGGACAGGCCTTGGAGGCCCAGTACTTC. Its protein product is CASSLGQALEAQYF.

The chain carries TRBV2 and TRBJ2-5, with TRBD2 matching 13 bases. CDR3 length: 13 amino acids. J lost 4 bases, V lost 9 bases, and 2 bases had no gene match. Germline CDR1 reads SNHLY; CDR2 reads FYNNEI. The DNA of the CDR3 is TGTGCCAGTAGACTAGCGGGGGGAGAGACCCAGTACTTC. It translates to CASRLAGGETQYF. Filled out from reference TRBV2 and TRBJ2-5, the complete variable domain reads EPEVTQTPSHQVTQMGQEVILRCVPISNHLYFYWYRQILGQKVEFLVSFYNNEISEKSEIFDDQFSVERPDGSNFTLKIRSTKLEDSAMYFCASRLAGGETQYFGPGTRLLVL.

Here the CDR3 reads CASSLDRHNEQFF. In nucleotides, the CDR3 is TGTGCCAGCAGCTTGGACAGGCACAATGAGCAGTTCTTC. V and J are TRBV5-4 and TRBJ2-1; TRBD1 is a possible D gene (5 bases). The germline gives CDR1 SGHNT, CDR2 YYREEE (reference sequence). The CDR3 sequence is 13 residues long. V lost 0 bases and J 5 bases, leaving 6 bases between the germline ends.

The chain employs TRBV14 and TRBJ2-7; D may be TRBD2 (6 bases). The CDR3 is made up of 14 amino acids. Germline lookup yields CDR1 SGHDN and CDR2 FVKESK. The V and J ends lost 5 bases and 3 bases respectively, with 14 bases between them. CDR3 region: CASSLLAGDYEQYF. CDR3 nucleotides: TGTGCCAGCAGCTTACTAGCTGGAGACTACGAGCAGTACTTC.